Listed here are 23 T cell receptor beta chains from one sample, sequenced in a study of blood T cell repertoires in COVID-19. The assay was immunoSEQ multiplex PCR, and TCRdb's table has in-frame clones only and misses some. Counted here are about 380,000 clones, roughly four fifths occurring once; the ten biggest clones make up more than 0.95%. Material: peripheral blood. These receptors came from a human donor with acute or convalescent COVID-19. The donor label of this sample is uncertain.

This chain uses TRBV5-5 with TRBJ2-2, with TRBD1 matching 9 bases. Trimming took 4 bases from V and 3 from J; bases not matched to a gene: 10. CDR3 length: 17 amino acids. Germline CDR1 is SGHKS and CDR2 is YYEKEE (reference sequence). CDR3 sequence: CASSPRTGAGDTGELFF. The CDR3 DNA sequence: TGTGCCAGCAGCCCCCGGACAGGGGCGGGGGACACCGGGGAGCTGTTTTTT.

The rearrangement uses TRBV6-5 and TRBJ2-7; 8 bases are shared with TRBD2. Germline V CDR1 and CDR2: MNHEY, SVGAGI. The CDR3 totals 15 residues. J was trimmed by 3 bases and V by 4 bases; bases with no gene match: 8. The DNA for the CDR3 is TGTGCCAGCAGTTCCCCAAGCGGGAGCCGCTACGAGCAGTACTTC. Its protein is CASSSPSGSRYEQYF.

The rearrangement links TRBV11-2 to TRBJ1-6, with a weak D call TRBD1 (5 bases). V lost 5 bases to trimming and J lost 4 bases, with 9 bases between them. Germline V CDR1 and CDR2: SGHAT, FQNNGV. CDR3 size: 14 residues. The CDR3 reads CASSPGLYNSPLHF. The DNA for the CDR3 is TGTGCCAGCAGCCCGGGACTGTATAATTCACCCCTCCACTTT.

The V gene is TRBV10-2, the J gene TRBJ1-5; perhaps TRBD1 as D (5 bases). Germline values: CDR1 WSHSY, CDR2 SAAADI. The CDR3 sequence is 16 residues long. Trimming shortened V by 6 bases and J by 4 bases, and 19 bases separated the two germline ends. The CDR3 region has the DNA TGCGCCAGCAGGCCCGGGGGACCTAAGGCGAATCAGCCCCAGCATTTT. This translates into CASRPGGPKANQPQHF.

The chain links TRBV2 to TRBJ2-7, with TRBD2 matching over 13 bases. Germline loops: CDR1 SNHLY, CDR2 FYNNEI. V lost 6 bases and J lost 2; bases outside the gene matches: 10. This CDR3 region has 17 residues. The CDR3: CASSQEGGTSGAYEQYF. The CDR3 DNA reads as TGTGCCAGCAGCCAGGAGGGCGGGACTAGCGGGGCCTACGAGCAGTACTTC. Together with reference TRBV2 and TRBJ2-7, the CDR3 gives the full variable domain: EPEVTQTPSHQVTQMGQEVILRCVPISNHLYFYWYRQILGQKVEFLVSFYNNEISEKSEIFDDQFSVERPDGSNFTLKIRSTKLEDSAMYFCASSQEGGTSGAYEQYFGPGTRLTVT.

The chain uses TRBV15 and TRBJ2-1, with 16 bases identical to TRBD2. CDR3 length: 18 amino acids. V gave up 4 bases and J gave up 2 bases; unmatched junction bases: 5. Germline V lookup: CDR1 LNHNV, CDR2 YYDKDF (reference sequence). The DNA for the CDR3 is TGTGCCACCAGCACCGGGACTAGCGGGAGGGCCCCCTACAATGAGCAGTTCTTC. This encodes CATSTGTSGRAPYNEQFF.

The chain carries TRBV28 and TRBJ1-2; 7 positions match TRBD1. In germline, CDR1 is MDHEN, CDR2 SYDVKM. The CDR3 has 16 residues. Losses at the gene ends were 2 bases for V and 5 bases for J; bases not matched to a gene: 11. The CDR3: CASSLAPVRRGYGYTF. Written as DNA, the CDR3 is TGTGCCAGCAGTTTAGCTCCGGTACGCAGGGGGTATGGCTACACCTTC.

There are a few counts of this clone. The J gene is TRBJ1-4, the V gene TRBV4-1; 8 bases agree with TRBD1. CDR1 and CDR2 from the germline V gene are MGHRA and YSYEKL. The CDR3 is 17 amino acids. J was trimmed by 3 bases and V by 5 bases; bases with no gene match: 11. CDR3 sequence: CASSTNPGGWANEKLFF. The CDR3 DNA is TGCGCCAGCAGCACGAACCCAGGGGGCTGGGCTAATGAAAAACTGTTTTTT.

On this clone: Mismatch with germline at one junction end may stem from a read error. The DNA for the CDR3 is TGTGCCGGCAGTGTGGACTACCTCTACAATGAGCAGTTCTTC. It encodes CAGSVDYLYNEQFF. V gene TRBV2 combines with J gene TRBJ2-1; D possibly corresponds to TRBD2 (6 bases). CDR3 size: 14 residues. Per the germline V gene, CDR1 is SNHLY and CDR2 is FYNNEI.

The genes are TRBV7-9 and TRBJ2-2, with a tentative D call TRBD1 (5 bases). This CDR3 spans 16 amino acids. Trimming removed 5 bases at V and 4 bases at J, with 17 bases between. Germline V lookup: CDR1 SEHNR, CDR2 FQNEAQ (reference sequence). The CDR3 sequence is CASSLKGWGRTGELFF. The CDR3 DNA is TGTGCCAGCAGCCTGAAAGGTTGGGGCCGCACCGGGGAGCTGTTTTTT.

Written as DNA, the CDR3 is TGTGCCAGCAGTCCACGACTAGCGGTCCAAGAGACCCAGTACTTC. Translating it yields CASSPRLAVQETQYF. This chain connects TRBV2 to TRBJ2-5, with 9 positions matching TRBD2. The germline gives CDR1 SNHLY, CDR2 FYNNEI. The CDR3 length is 15 residues. The V and J ends lost 5 bases and 1 base, in that order; junction bases with no gene match: 5.

The chain's CDR3 is CAWSPGTGSTGELFF. As DNA, the CDR3 is TGTGCCTGGAGTCCCGGGACAGGCTCCACCGGGGAGCTGTTTTTT. The chain joins TRBV30 to TRBJ2-2, with 8 nucleotides matching TRBD1. CDR3 size: 15 residues. Germline trimming cut 2 bases from V and 4 bases from J; bases unmatched to any gene: 6. Germline V gives CDR1 GTSNPN, CDR2 SVGIG (reference sequence). The whole variable domain, filled in from reference TRBV30 and TRBJ2-2, reads SQTIHQWPATLVQPVGSPLSLECTVEGTSNPNLYWYRQAAGRGLQLLFYSVGIGQISSEVPQNLSASRPQDRQFILSSKKLLLSDSGFYLCAWSPGTGSTGELFFGEGSRLTVL.

This chain uses TRBV5-1 with TRBJ2-7, with 7 nucleotides matching TRBD2. The CDR3 covers 13 residues. The ends lost 7 bases at V and 5 bases at J; junction bases unmatched: 9. CDR1 SGHRS and CDR2 YFSETQ come from the germline V gene. DNA for the CDR3: TGCGCCAGCGCCCTGGGACTAAACCACGAGCAGTACTTC. Translating it yields CASALGLNHEQYF. The full variable domain, rest sourced from reference TRBV5-1 and TRBJ2-7, is KAGVTQTPRYLIKTRGQQVTLSCSPISGHRSVSWYQQTPGQGLQFLFEYFSETQRNKGNFPGRFSGRQFSNSRSEMNVSTLELGDSALYLCASALGLNHEQYFGPGTRLTVT.

The J gene is TRBJ2-4, the V gene TRBV19; a possible D gene is TRBD2 (5 bases). The CDR3 runs 19 residues. V was shortened by 3 bases and J by 0 bases, with 21 bases between the two germline ends. Germline V gene lookup returns CDR1 LNHDA and CDR2 SQIVND (reference sequence). The DNA of the CDR3 is TGTGCCAGTAGTATTGGTGGAGGTAATGGTGAACTAGCCAAAAACATTCAGTACTTC. Its protein is CASSIGGGNGELAKNIQYF.

The chain is built from TRBV12-3 or TRBV12-4 and TRBJ1-3, with D unresolved. The ends were cut back, 4 bases at V and 4 bases at J, with 5 bases in the middle. This CDR3 region has 12 residues. CDR3 coding DNA: TGTGCCAGCAGTTCTTTCGGAAACACCATATATTTT. Translation gives CASSSFGNTIYF.

The chain has TRBV7-9 and TRBJ2-2; either TRBD1 or TRBD2 may supply D (6 bases each). The CDR3 spans 13 residues. Germline V gene lookup returns CDR1 SEHNR and CDR2 FQNEAQ (reference sequence). V was shortened by 7 bases and J by 8 bases, with 14 bases between the two germline ends. The CDR3 loop is CASTGAPPGELFF. For the CDR3, the DNA is TGTGCCAGCACGGGGGCCCCCCCGGGGGAGCTGTTTTTT.

This clone was counted only a few times. V and J are TRBV5-1 and TRBJ2-1; 8 nucleotides line up with TRBD2. This CDR3 is built from 16 residues. Trimming at V came to 3 bases and at J to 6 bases, leaving 11 bases not matched to a gene. Germline CDR1 and CDR2: SGHRS and YFSETQ. The CDR3: CASSSGQRELGNEQFF. The CDR3 DNA sequence: TGCGCCAGCAGCTCGGGCCAGCGGGAGCTCGGCAATGAGCAGTTCTTC.

As concerns this clone: The same CDR3 is also encoded by other DNA sequences in this sample. This rearrangement joins TRBV6-5 to TRBJ2-5, with 7 nucleotides matching TRBD1. The germline CDR1 and CDR2 sequences are MNHEY and SVGAGI. This CDR3 contains 12 residues. V was clipped by 7 bases and J by 3 bases; unmatched bases: 2. CDR3 DNA: TGTGCCAGCACCGACAGGGAAGAGACCCAGTACTTC. Its protein product is CASTDREETQYF.

This chain uses TRBV10-3 with TRBJ1-4; D gene uncertain. Looked up from germline, CDR1 is ENHRY and CDR2 is SYGVKD. This CDR3 contains 12 residues. Trimming stripped 4 bases from V and 4 bases from J, with 4 bases between. For the CDR3, the DNA is TGTGCCATCAGTGCCCTTAATGAAAAACTGTTTTTT. Protein product: CAISALNEKLFF.

CDR3 residues: CASSLEGGRQPQHF. The DNA for the CDR3 is TGCGCCAGCAGCTTGGAAGGGGGACGACAGCCCCAGCATTTT. This chain connects TRBV5-1 to TRBJ1-5; D is possibly TRBD1 (6 bases). The V gene lost 0 bases and the J gene lost 7 bases, with 11 bases spanning the gap. Germline CDR1 SGHRS, CDR2 YFSETQ. The length of the CDR3 is 14 residues.

Only a few counts were recorded for this clone. The chain combines TRBV12-3 or TRBV12-4 with TRBJ2-1; 7 bases match TRBD2. V was pared by 5 bases and J by 4 bases, with 2 bases of the junction left unmatched. This CDR3 is 13 amino acids long. CDR3 nucleotides: TGTGCCAGCAGTACAGCGGGATACAATGAGCAGTTCTTC. Protein: CASSTAGYNEQFF.

The table lists this clone with a count of one. The chain carries TRBV29-1 and TRBJ2-7, with D uncertain. Germline V gene lookup returns CDR1 SQVTM and CDR2 ANQGSEA. This CDR3 is 11 amino acids long. The ends were cut back, 7 bases at V and 2 bases at J, with 9 bases in the middle. The DNA of the CDR3 is TGCAGCGCCAGAACTACCTACGAGCAGTACTTC. Translation gives CSARTTYEQYF.

This clone was counted a single time. The chain has TRBV6-5 and TRBJ1-1; no firm D call. The germline V gene has CDR1 MNHEY and CDR2 SVGAGI. The CDR3 contains 15 residues. V dropped 7 bases and J dropped 5 bases, with 20 bases sitting between them. In nucleotides, the CDR3 is TGTGCCAGCATGGTCCGGCCGTCCAGCGTAACTGAAGCTTTCTTT. Protein: CASMVRPSSVTEAFF.